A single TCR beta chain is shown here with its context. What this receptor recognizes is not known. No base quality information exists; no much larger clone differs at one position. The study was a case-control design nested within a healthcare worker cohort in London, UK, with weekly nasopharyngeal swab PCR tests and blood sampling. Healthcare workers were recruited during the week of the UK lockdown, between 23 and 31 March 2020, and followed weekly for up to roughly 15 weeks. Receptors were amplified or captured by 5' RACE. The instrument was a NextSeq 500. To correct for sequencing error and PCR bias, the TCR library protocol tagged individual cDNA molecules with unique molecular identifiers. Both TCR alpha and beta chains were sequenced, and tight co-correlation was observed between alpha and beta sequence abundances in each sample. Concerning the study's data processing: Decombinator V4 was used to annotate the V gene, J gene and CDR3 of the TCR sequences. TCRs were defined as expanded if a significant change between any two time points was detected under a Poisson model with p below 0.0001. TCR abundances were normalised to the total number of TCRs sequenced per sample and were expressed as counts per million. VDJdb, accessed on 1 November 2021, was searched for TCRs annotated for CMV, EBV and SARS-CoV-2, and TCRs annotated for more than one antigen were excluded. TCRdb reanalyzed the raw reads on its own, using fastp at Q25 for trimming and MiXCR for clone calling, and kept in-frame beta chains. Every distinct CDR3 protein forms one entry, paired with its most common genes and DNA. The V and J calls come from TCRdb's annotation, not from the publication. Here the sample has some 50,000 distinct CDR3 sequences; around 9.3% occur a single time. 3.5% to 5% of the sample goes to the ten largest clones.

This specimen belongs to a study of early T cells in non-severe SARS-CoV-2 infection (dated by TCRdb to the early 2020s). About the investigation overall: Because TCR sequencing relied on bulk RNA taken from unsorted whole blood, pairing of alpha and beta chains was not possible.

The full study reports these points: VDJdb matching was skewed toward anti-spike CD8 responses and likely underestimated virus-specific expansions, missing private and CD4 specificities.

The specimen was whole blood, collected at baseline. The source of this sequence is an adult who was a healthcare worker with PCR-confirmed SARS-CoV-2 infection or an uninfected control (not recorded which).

The CDR3 here reads CASSLTSAYEQYF. The DNA reads TGTGCCAGCAGCCTGACTAGCGCCTACGAGCAGTACTTC. The V and J segments used are TRBV11-2 and TRBJ2-7; 8 bases in the junction line up with TRBD2. Germline trimming: 5 bases from V, 2 bases from J; junction bases outside gene matches: 2. Based on the germline V gene, the CDR1 and CDR2 sequences are SGHAT and FQNNGV. Its CDR3 holds 13 amino acids, cysteine through phenylalanine. Only the CDR3 DNA stays, 39 bases, in frame from base 1. The reference TRBV11-2 and TRBJ2-7 proteins fill in what lies around the CDR3, so the full variable domain reads EAGVAQSPRYKIIEKRQSVAFWCNPISGHATLYWYQQILGQGPKLLIQFQNNGVVDDSQLPKDRFSAERLKGVDSTLKIQPAKLEDSAVYLCASSLTSAYEQYFGPGTRLTVT.